The rows below give T cell receptor beta chains drawn from one sample of a study of blood T cell repertoires in COVID-19. Profiling relied on immunoSEQ multiplex PCR, and the TCRdb table lists in-frame clones only, not all of them. The table shows 200,000 to 300,000 clones, with approximately 91% occurring only once. The sequencing input was peripheral blood. The receptor source for this set is a human donor in a cohort sampled during active COVID-19. Each CDR3 is given with its conserved first and last residue. A D gene is named only where the DNA matches it firmly. Only part of the rows carry a size: once, few, many, or a class if the clone is expanded.

J gene: TRBJ2-5
D gene: TRBD1
V gene: TRBV7-9
clone size: -
CDR3 protein: CASSFGQATQETQYF
CDR3 DNA: TGTGCCAGCAGCTTCGGACAGGCGACCCAAGAGACCCAGTACTTC

J gene: TRBJ2-6
D gene: TRBD2
V gene: TRBV5-4
clone size: -
CDR3 protein: CAIRLTSSGGSGANVLTF
CDR3 DNA: TGTGCCATTCGCCTTACCTCTAGCGGGGGATCTGGGGCCAACGTCCTGACTTTC

J gene: TRBJ2-2
D gene: TRBD1
V gene: TRBV9
clone size: once
CDR3 protein: CASSARDRGTGELFF
CDR3 DNA: TGTGCCAGCAGCGCACGAGACAGGGGCACCGGGGAGCTGTTTTTT

J gene: TRBJ2-1
D gene: -
V gene: TRBV30
clone size: -
CDR3 protein: CAWSVLRASEQFF
CDR3 DNA: TGTGCCTGGAGTGTCTTGCGGGCAAGCGAGCAGTTCTTC

J gene: TRBJ1-5
D gene: -
V gene: TRBV18
clone size: -
CDR3 protein: CASSLRRQNNQPQHF
CDR3 DNA: TGTGCCAGCTCCCTCAGGCGACAGAACAATCAGCCCCAGCATTTT

J gene: TRBJ2-7
D gene: -
V gene: TRBV21-1
clone size: -
CDR3 protein: CASSPKPGGSVNYEQYF
CDR3 DNA: TGTGCCAGCAGCCCAAAGCCGGGCGGGAGTGTTAACTACGAGCAGTACTTC

J gene: TRBJ2-3
D gene: -
V gene: TRBV25-1
clone size: -
CDR3 protein: CASSDPNRPSTDTQYF
CDR3 DNA: TGTGCCAGCAGTGACCCGAACAGGCCGAGCACAGATACGCAGTATTTT

J gene: TRBJ2-7
D gene: -
V gene: TRBV5-1
clone size: -
CDR3 protein: CASSLGSSGRYEQYF
CDR3 DNA: TGCGCTAGCAGCTTGGGTTCCTCAGGGCGCTACGAGCAGTACTTC

J gene: TRBJ2-7
D gene: -
V gene: TRBV29-1
clone size: -
CDR3 protein: CSVEAAGSYEQYF
CDR3 DNA: TGCAGCGTTGAAGCTGCAGGTTCCTACGAGCAGTACTTC

J gene: TRBJ1-2
D gene: -
V gene: TRBV7-9
clone size: -
CDR3 protein: CASSSSGSYGYTF
CDR3 DNA: TGTGCCAGCAGCTCCTCGGGGTCCTATGGCTACACCTTC

J gene: TRBJ1-2
D gene: -
V gene: TRBV4-1
clone size: -
CDR3 protein: CASSQYPRAGTNGYTF
CDR3 DNA: TGCGCCAGCAGCCAATATCCTCGGGCAGGGACAAATGGCTACACCTTC

J gene: TRBJ1-1
D gene: TRBD1
V gene: TRBV27
clone size: once
CDR3 protein: CASSLEGRGHSEAFF
CDR3 DNA: TGTGCCAGCAGTTTAGAAGGCAGGGGGCATAGTGAAGCTTTCTTT

J gene: TRBJ1-2
D gene: TRBD1
V gene: TRBV4-3
clone size: -
CDR3 protein: CASSPEDRRTIYTF
CDR3 DNA: TGCGCCAGCAGCCCTGAGGACAGGAGAACTATCTACACCTTC

J gene: TRBJ2-7
D gene: -
V gene: TRBV6-2/TRBV6-3
clone size: once
CDR3 protein: CASSPVFYEQYF
CDR3 DNA: TGTGCCAGCAGCCCCGTTTTCTACGAGCAGTACTTC

J gene: TRBJ1-1
D gene: -
V gene: TRBV12-3/TRBV12-4
clone size: -
CDR3 protein: CASSQQGTTEAFF
CDR3 DNA: TGTGCCAGCAGCCAACAGGGTACCACTGAAGCTTTCTTT

J gene: TRBJ1-5
D gene: TRBD1
V gene: TRBV15
clone size: once
CDR3 protein: CATSRGDRGVNQPQHF
CDR3 DNA: TGTGCCACCAGCAGGGGGGACAGGGGGGTCAATCAGCCCCAGCATTTT

J gene: TRBJ2-2
D gene: TRBD2
V gene: TRBV9
clone size: -
CDR3 protein: CASSVRLTGGSLVANTGELFF
CDR3 DNA: TGTGCCAGCAGCGTAAGGCTGACGGGAGGGAGCCTTGTCGCGAACACCGGGGAGCTGTTTTTT

J gene: TRBJ1-2
D gene: -
V gene: TRBV9
clone size: -
CDR3 protein: CASWRGPAGGYTF
CDR3 DNA: TGTGCCAGCTGGCGGGGCCCAGCCGGGGGCTACACCTTC

J gene: TRBJ2-1
D gene: TRBD2
V gene: TRBV11-3
clone size: -
CDR3 protein: CASSLAGTSGESSYNEQFF
CDR3 DNA: TGTGCCAGCAGCTTAGCAGGGACTAGCGGGGAGAGCTCCTACAATGAGCAGTTCTTC

J gene: TRBJ1-2
D gene: -
V gene: TRBV7-9
clone size: once
CDR3 protein: CASSPQGSGYGYTF
CDR3 DNA: TGTGCCAGCAGCCCACAGGGTTCTGGTTACGGCTACACCTTC

J gene: TRBJ2-2
D gene: -
V gene: TRBV4-3
clone size: -
CDR3 protein: CASSQGSDGIYTGELFF
CDR3 DNA: TGCGCCAGCAGCCAAGGCTCCGACGGGATCTACACCGGGGAGCTGTTTTTT

J gene: TRBJ2-7
D gene: -
V gene: TRBV27
clone size: -
CDR3 protein: CASSPRGDIARYEQYF
CDR3 DNA: TGTGCCAGCAGCCCCAGGGGAGATATCGCACGCTACGAGCAGTACTTC

J gene: TRBJ1-1
D gene: -
V gene: TRBV7-9
clone size: -
CDR3 protein: CASSFTTGMNTEAFF
CDR3 DNA: TGTGCCAGCAGCTTTACGACGGGGATGAACACTGAAGCTTTCTTT

J gene: TRBJ1-3
D gene: TRBD1
V gene: TRBV24-1
clone size: -
CDR3 protein: CATSARGAGNTIYF
CDR3 DNA: TGTGCCACCAGTGCCAGGGGGGCTGGAAACACCATATATTTT

J gene: TRBJ2-1
D gene: -
V gene: TRBV1
clone size: -
CDR3 protein: CTSSLPRKSSGQGFNEQFF
CDR3 DNA: TGCACCAGCAGCTTACCCAGAAAATCCTCGGGACAGGGATTCAATGAGCAGTTCTTC

J gene: TRBJ1-3
D gene: -
V gene: TRBV7-6
clone size: -
CDR3 protein: CASSLAGGVNTIYF
CDR3 DNA: TGTGCCAGCAGCTTAGCGGGCGGGGTAAACACCATATATTTT

J gene: TRBJ1-2
D gene: -
V gene: TRBV15
clone size: -
CDR3 protein: CATSRAKTALGYGYTF
CDR3 DNA: TGTGCCACCAGCAGAGCCAAGACAGCATTGGGCTATGGCTACACCTTC

J gene: TRBJ2-3
D gene: -
V gene: TRBV6-2/TRBV6-3
clone size: many
CDR3 protein: CASSTPRVPIDTDTQYF
CDR3 DNA: TGTGCCAGCAGTACCCCCCGGGTCCCCATTGACACAGATACGCAGTATTTT

J gene: TRBJ2-7
D gene: -
V gene: TRBV4-3
clone size: -
CDR3 protein: CASSQTSLAEQYF
CDR3 DNA: TGCGCCAGCAGCCAAACTAGCTTGGCCGAGCAGTACTTC

J gene: TRBJ1-2
D gene: -
V gene: TRBV19
clone size: -
CDR3 protein: CASSISSRAGYTF
CDR3 DNA: TGTGCCAGTAGTATAAGTAGCAGGGCGGGCTACACCTTC

J gene: TRBJ2-1
D gene: TRBD2
V gene: TRBV5-4
clone size: -
CDR3 protein: CASSPNIPPGGPYNEQFF
CDR3 DNA: TGTGCCAGCAGCCCTAACATCCCGCCGGGAGGCCCTTACAATGAGCAGTTCTTC

J gene: TRBJ2-7
D gene: TRBD2
V gene: TRBV10-3
clone size: -
CDR3 protein: CAIKGTSGSNEQYF
CDR3 DNA: TGTGCCATCAAGGGGACTAGCGGGAGCAACGAGCAGTACTTC

J gene: TRBJ2-2
D gene: -
V gene: TRBV27
clone size: -
CDR3 protein: CASSSDTRTGELFF
CDR3 DNA: TGTGCCAGCAGTTCAGACACACGAACCGGGGAGCTGTTTTTT

J gene: TRBJ2-1
D gene: TRBD2
V gene: TRBV3-1/TRBV3-2
clone size: -
CDR3 protein: CASSPTTSGAYNEQFF
CDR3 DNA: TGTGCCAGCAGCCCAACGACTAGCGGGGCCTACAATGAGCAGTTCTTC

J gene: TRBJ1-1
D gene: -
V gene: TRBV12-3/TRBV12-4
clone size: -
CDR3 protein: CASLRGGTEAFF
CDR3 DNA: TGTGCCAGTCTACGGGGAGGCACTGAAGCTTTCTTT

J gene: TRBJ1-2
D gene: -
V gene: TRBV6-5
clone size: -
CDR3 protein: CASSYTGSNYGYTF
CDR3 DNA: TGTGCCAGCAGTTACACAGGGAGTAACTATGGCTACACCTTC

J gene: TRBJ1-1
D gene: -
V gene: TRBV5-1
clone size: -
CDR3 protein: CASSLVMNTEAFF
CDR3 DNA: TGCGCCAGCAGCTTGGTAATGAACACTGAAGCTTTCTTT

J gene: TRBJ2-7
D gene: TRBD2
V gene: TRBV5-1
clone size: -
CDR3 protein: CASSFSLAGGQEQYF
CDR3 DNA: TGCGCCAGCAGCTTTTCACTAGCGGGAGGTCAGGAGCAGTACTTC

J gene: TRBJ2-1
D gene: TRBD2
V gene: TRBV28
clone size: -
CDR3 protein: CASRRIPPLREAFLPYNEQFF
CDR3 DNA: TGTGCCAGCAGGCGTATCCCCCCATTGCGGGAGGCCTTCCTCCCTTACAATGAGCAGTTCTTC

J gene: TRBJ2-3
D gene: -
V gene: TRBV6-5
clone size: -
CDR3 protein: CASSYGLTHSTDTQYF
CDR3 DNA: TGTGCCAGCAGTTATGGGCTTACTCATAGCACAGATACGCAGTATTTT

J gene: TRBJ2-3
D gene: -
V gene: TRBV24-1
clone size: -
CDR3 protein: CATSDFRQETDTQYF
CDR3 DNA: TGTGCCACCAGTGATTTCAGACAGGAGACCGATACGCAGTATTTT

J gene: TRBJ2-7
D gene: TRBD1
V gene: TRBV11-2
clone size: -
CDR3 protein: CASSWGQGPYEQYF
CDR3 DNA: TGTGCCAGCAGCTGGGGACAGGGACCCTACGAGCAGTACTTC

J gene: TRBJ1-1
D gene: -
V gene: TRBV18
clone size: -
CDR3 protein: CASSPQGPNPGFGAFF
CDR3 DNA: TGTGCCAGCTCACCACAGGGGCCAAACCCTGGATTCGGAGCTTTCTTT

J gene: TRBJ1-4
D gene: TRBD1
V gene: TRBV30
clone size: -
CDR3 protein: CAWSVQGTDNEKLFF
CDR3 DNA: TGTGCCTGGAGTGTACAGGGGACGGATAATGAAAAACTGTTTTTT

J gene: TRBJ1-1
D gene: TRBD1
V gene: TRBV7-6
clone size: -
CDR3 protein: CASSLGQGALNTEAFF
CDR3 DNA: TGTGCCAGCAGCTTAGGACAGGGGGCCCTGAACACTGAAGCTTTCTTT

J gene: TRBJ1-1
D gene: TRBD1
V gene: TRBV29-1
clone size: -
CDR3 protein: CSVTDRVGTEAFF
CDR3 DNA: TGCAGCGTTACAGACAGGGTGGGCACTGAAGCTTTCTTT

J gene: TRBJ2-6
D gene: -
V gene: TRBV7-2
clone size: -
CDR3 protein: CASSLVRGTASSGANVLTF
CDR3 DNA: TGTGCCAGCAGCTTAGTACGCGGGACAGCATCCTCTGGGGCCAACGTCCTGACTTTC

J gene: TRBJ2-7
D gene: -
V gene: TRBV4-3
clone size: -
CDR3 protein: CASSQDWGLADEQYF
CDR3 DNA: TGCGCCAGCAGCCAAGATTGGGGGCTGGCCGACGAGCAGTACTTC

J gene: TRBJ2-7
D gene: -
V gene: TRBV6-5
clone size: -
CDR3 protein: CASWRDGTYEQYF
CDR3 DNA: TGTGCCAGCTGGAGGGACGGAACCTACGAGCAGTACTTC

J gene: TRBJ2-2
D gene: -
V gene: TRBV7-9
clone size: -
CDR3 protein: CATLTSPEELFF
CDR3 DNA: TGTGCCACCCTAACCTCCCCCGAGGAGCTGTTTTTT